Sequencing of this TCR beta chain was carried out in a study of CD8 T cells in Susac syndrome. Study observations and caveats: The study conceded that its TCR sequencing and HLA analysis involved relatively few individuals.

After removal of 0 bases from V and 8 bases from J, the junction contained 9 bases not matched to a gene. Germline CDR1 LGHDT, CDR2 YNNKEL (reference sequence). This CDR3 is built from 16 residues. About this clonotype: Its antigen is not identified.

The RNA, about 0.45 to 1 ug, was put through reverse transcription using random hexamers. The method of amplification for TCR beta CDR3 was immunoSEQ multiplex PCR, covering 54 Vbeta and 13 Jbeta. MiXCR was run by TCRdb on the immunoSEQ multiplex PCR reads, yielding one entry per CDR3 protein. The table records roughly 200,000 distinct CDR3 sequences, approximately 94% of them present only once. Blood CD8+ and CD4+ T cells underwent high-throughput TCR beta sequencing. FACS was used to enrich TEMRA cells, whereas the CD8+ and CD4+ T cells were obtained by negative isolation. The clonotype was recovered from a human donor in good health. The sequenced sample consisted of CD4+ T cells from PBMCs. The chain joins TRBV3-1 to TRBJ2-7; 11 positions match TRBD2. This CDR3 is CASSQDVVAGGFKQYF. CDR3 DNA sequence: TGTGCCAGCAGCCAAGATGTAGTAGCGGGAGGGTTCAAGCAGTACTTC.